This T cell receptor beta chain was captured in a study of blood T cell repertoires in COVID-19 (dated by TCRdb to the early 2020s). Study-wide context: Collaborator samples came from the United States, Italy and Spain and covered acute and convalescent phases of COVID-19. The material from the prospective study consisted of cDNA or gDNA derived from T cells, B-cell-depleted T cells, or PBMCs. Deeply sampled blood TCRbeta repertoires from subjects exposed to, actively infected with, or recovered from COVID-19 were included in the dataset. A freely available public database, intended as a resource for researchers studying the immune response to SARS-CoV-2, is where the repertoires were released. The samples were drawn from two sources: the first 160 participants of the ongoing ImmuneRACE study, and approximately 1,300 subjects contributed by 6 global collaborators. Nearly every sample came with metadata listing a de-identified subject ID, COVID-19 status, age in years and sex. Where HLA class I and class II types were available, the types were taken from metadata supplied by the sample provider, not from assay-based typing.

What the research found in general, with its limitations: The amount of clinical and demographic metadata varied by source and participant and was provided uncurated.

The CDR3 sequence holds 15 residues, the cysteine and phenylalanine included. CDR3 DNA is the only sequence kept; it has 45 bases, read in frame from the first base. The junction shows trimming of 4 bases on V and 8 bases on J, and the gene matches do not reach 8 bases of it. From the germline V gene, CDR1 is SGHTA and CDR2 is FQGTGA. Each collaborating institution followed its own protocols to collect whole blood in K2EDTA tubes. Collaborator samples were shipped for TCRbeta analysis as frozen whole blood, isolated PBMCs, or DNA extracted from either sample type. TCRbeta CDR3 regions were amplified from genomic DNA using the immunoSEQ Assay, a bias-controlled multiplex PCR. The study's processing was this. Nucleated cell counts per sample were estimated from amplification of reference gene primers within the assay. To quantify the absolute abundance of each unique TCRbeta CDR3 rearrangement, sequence reads were collapsed and filtered. For each sample, productive Simpson clonality was calculated as the square root of Simpson's diversity index over productive rearrangements. Imported from immuneACCESS, the table was reduced by TCRdb to in-frame sequences with V and J called. These copies leave out some clones; in studies compared against another copy, an unresolved V gene accounts for under half, and the cause of the remainder is not known. That table gives V, J and clone size, and the DNA gave D and trimming. The sample yields roughly 150,000 clones; 80% to 90% were counted once. The biggest ten clones account for around 4% of the sample.

A remark on this clone: Its antigen is unknown. Per-nucleotide qualities are absent, and no much larger clonotype sits a single base away.

The TCR was taken from a woman between 70 and 85 years old with acute or convalescent COVID-19. Recombination joined TRBV7-3 with TRBJ2-2; 9 bases in between match TRBD1. The sequenced sample was peripheral blood. DNA sequence: TGTGCCAGCAGCTACCGGGACAGGGAAGGAGGGGAGCTGTTTTTT. Its translation is CASSYRDREGGELFF.